This TCR beta chain was obtained from a study of cytomegalovirus exposure and HLA in healthy donors. The PCR contained 60 Vbeta and 13 Jbeta primers. Sequenced by immunoSEQ multiplex PCR; TCRdb stores in-frame clones only, minus some. This sample's table reports approximately 50,000 clones. Germline V gene sequence: CDR1 MNHEY, CDR2 SVGAGI. This CDR3 has 15 residues. Between the trimmed V and J ends, which lost 0 bases and 3 bases, there was a span of 12 bases. The V call is TRBV6-5, the J call TRBJ2-7, with D possibly being TRBD2 (6 bases). This clonotype was sampled from a man younger than 35 in good health and CMV-seropositive. Input material: PBMCs. CDR3 protein: CASSYSVTRGYEQYF. The CDR3 bases are TGTGCCAGCAGTTACTCGGTGACTAGGGGCTACGAGCAGTACTTC.